The 23 T cell receptor beta chains reported below all come from one sample, sequenced in a study of T cell repertoires in cytomegalovirus infection. The antigens for these receptors are not known. One entry per CDR3 protein, called by TCRdb with MiXCR from the reads. The repertoire includes 140,000 to 150,000 distinct CDR3 sequences, more than 25% of them detected once, and about 56% sits in the top ten. Sequenced here: CD8+ T cells from cultured PBMCs, sampled from culture after CMV antigen stimulation. These receptors all come from a human donor in good health (CMV status not recorded). Some clones in this sample may be carry-over from other donors' samples.

The rearrangement joins TRBV28 to TRBJ2-4; possibly TRBD1 for D (6 bases). CDR3 length: 14 amino acids. V lost 3 bases and J 3 bases, leaving 9 bases between the germline ends. Per germline, CDR1 MDHEN and CDR2 SYDVKM. CDR3 coding DNA: TGTGCCAGCAGTTTTCAGGGGAGCAAAAACATTCAGTACTTC. Encoded protein: CASSFQGSKNIQYF.

This clonotype was seen ten or more times. The gene calls are TRBV6-1 and TRBJ1-5, with TRBD1 matching over 8 bases. Trimming cost V 6 bases and J 2 bases; bases outside gene matches: 6. In germline, CDR1 is MNHNS, CDR2 SASEGT. The CDR3 sequence is 15 residues long. The DNA for the CDR3 is TGTGCCAGCAGGTTAACAGGGGGGGGCAATCAGCCCCAGCATTTT. It is translated as CASRLTGGGNQPQHF.

The chain is built from TRBV7-7 and TRBJ2-2; D might be TRBD2 (5 bases). The CDR3 runs 11 residues. Germline CDR1 and CDR2: SSHAT and FNYEAQ (reference sequence). Deletions cut 10 bases from V and 4 bases from J, with 7 bases between. In DNA, the CDR3 is TGTGCCACCGGGGTCACCGGGGAGCTGTTTTTT. Its translation: CATGVTGELFF.

Remarks on this clonotype: Since no conserved phenylalanine or tryptophan closes the CDR3, a read error is the likely cause. V gene TRBV28 combines with J gene TRBJ2-1; 11 nucleotides agree with TRBD2. V lost 7 bases to trimming and J lost 3 bases; unmatched junction nucleotides: 8. Germline assignment: CDR1 MDHEN and CDR2 SYDVKM. The CDR3 covers 16 residues. The CDR3 protein is CASILAGGPGYNEQFS. DNA of the CDR3: TGTGCCAGCATCTTAGCGGGGGGGCCGGGCTACAATGAGCAGTTCTCC.

V and J are TRBV28 and TRBJ1-5; 7 bases agree with TRBD1. V gave up 2 bases and J gave up 5 bases; unmatched junction bases: 6. The CDR3 consists of 15 residues. From germline, CDR1 is MDHEN and CDR2 SYDVKM. The CDR3 loop is CASSLTGQPYQPQHF. The CDR3 nucleotides read TGTGCCAGCAGTTTAACGGGACAGCCCTATCAGCCCCAGCATTTT.

The chain has TRBV7-6 and TRBJ2-3; no reliable D call. CDR1 is SGHVS and CDR2 is FNYEAQ in the germline V gene. The CDR3 runs 15 residues. V was shortened by 5 bases and J by 0 bases, with 12 bases between the two germline ends. The CDR3 reads CASSTHGSSTDTQYF. CDR3 sequence (DNA): TGTGCCAGCAGCACCCACGGGTCTAGCACAGATACGCAGTATTTT.

This clonotype was recorded at least ten times. The gene calls are TRBV27 and TRBJ2-1, with TRBD1 as a possible D gene (6 bases). The V end was cut by 5 bases, the J end by 5 bases, with 13 bases between. CDR3 length equals 14 residues. CDR1 MNHEY and CDR2 SMNVEV come from the germline V gene (reference sequence). Here the CDR3 DNA reads TGTGCCAGCAGTATCCAGGGGAGTGACAATGAGCAGTTCTTC. Translation gives CASSIQGSDNEQFF.

The chain joins TRBV19 to TRBJ2-7, with 8 bases that match TRBD1. V trimming: 5 bases; J trimming: 1 base; junction bases outside the gene matches: 4. Germline V CDR1 and CDR2: LNHDA, SQIVND (reference sequence). The CDR3 has 14 residues. The CDR3 is CASSLTGDSYEQYF. The CDR3 bases are TGTGCCAGTAGTCTGACAGGGGATTCCTACGAGCAGTACTTC.

The chain uses TRBV7-3 and TRBJ1-1; D unresolved. V was cut by 4 bases and J by 4 bases, with 10 bases left in between. This CDR3 region has 13 residues. Looked up from germline, CDR1 is SGHTA and CDR2 is FQGTGA. CDR3: CASSSSVGTEAFF. DNA of the CDR3: TGTGCCAGCAGCTCCTCCGTGGGCACTGAAGCTTTCTTT.

Regarding this clonotype: A much larger clone differs from this one at a single base, so this may be a read error. Written as DNA, the CDR3 is TGTGCCAGCAGCTTCGGACCCCCCGGCAATCAGCCCCGGCATTTT. It is translated as CASSFGPPGNQPRHF. The chain combines TRBV7-2 with TRBJ1-5; unclear D gene. CDR1 is SGHTA and CDR2 is FQGNSA in the germline V gene. The CDR3 spans 15 residues.

V gene TRBV4-1 combines with J gene TRBJ1-1, with unresolved D. Trimming took 0 bases from V and 2 from J, leaving 10 bases between them. This CDR3 spans 15 amino acids. Germline CDR1 is MGHRA and CDR2 is YSYEKL. For the CDR3, the DNA is TGCGCCAGCAGCCAAGATGACAACTTAAACACTGAAGCTTTCTTT. Protein sequence: CASSQDDNLNTEAFF.

CDR3 sequence (DNA): TGCAGTGCTAGAGACTACGGACAGGGTGGAGTCCACTATGGCTACACCTTC. Translation gives CSARDYGQGGVHYGYTF. J is TRBJ1-2 and V is TRBV20-1; 8 positions agree with TRBD1. The J segment lost 3 bases and the V segment lost 0 bases, leaving 12 bases of the junction unmatched. The CDR3 loop spans 17 amino acids. Germline-derived CDR1 and CDR2 are DFQATT and SNEGSKA (reference sequence).

This clonotype was picked up many times. The chain links TRBV13 to TRBJ2-2; D is ambiguous. With 2 bases removed from V and 5 bases from J, the gap between germline ends came to 12 bases. CDR3 size: 15 residues. Germline assignment: CDR1 PRHDT and CDR2 FYEKMQ (reference sequence). The CDR3 loop reads CASSLTGGTTGELFF. CDR3 coding DNA: TGTGCCAGCAGCTTAACGGGCGGAACAACCGGGGAGCTGTTTTTT. Drawing the rest from reference TRBV13 and TRBJ2-2, the complete variable domain is AAGVIQSPRHLIKEKRETATLKCYPIPRHDTVYWYQQGPGQDPQFLISFYEKMQSDKGSIPDRFSAQQFSDYHSELNMSSLELGDSALYFCASSLTGGTTGELFFGEGSRLTVL.

This clonotype showed up just a few times. The V call is TRBV29-1, the J call TRBJ1-2; 7 bases match TRBD1. V dropped 1 base and J dropped 4; count of bases not matched to a gene: 9. The CDR3 loop spans 15 amino acids. Germline loops: CDR1 SQVTM, CDR2 ANQGSEA. CDR3 sequence reads: CSVEGGDRAAYGYTF. The DNA for the CDR3 is TGCAGCGTTGAAGGTGGAGACAGGGCGGCCTATGGCTACACCTTC.

As for this clonotype: Just one base apart from a much larger clone, this may be a read error. The chain employs TRBV12-3 or TRBV12-4 and TRBJ1-2; 8 nucleotides line up with TRBD1. Germline trimming cut 5 bases from V and 9 bases from J; bases unmatched to any gene: 5. CDR3 length equals 12 residues. CDR3 in amino acids: CASSLRTGCYTF. CDR3 DNA sequence: TGTGCCAGCAGTCTCAGGACAGGGTGCTACACCTTC.

This clonotype was counted a few times. The chain recombines TRBV10-3 with TRBJ2-2; tentative D call: TRBD2 (5 bases). From germline, CDR1 is ENHRY and CDR2 SYGVKD. This CDR3 contains 16 residues. Between the trimmed V and J ends, which lost 6 bases and 0 bases, there was a span of 14 bases. The CDR3 bases are TGTGCCATCAGGCGGGTCCAATCTCCGAACACCGGGGAGCTGTTTTTT. This encodes CAIRRVQSPNTGELFF.

This clonotype showed up just a few times. This sequence joins TRBV7-9 and TRBJ2-1, with D possibly matching TRBD2 (6 bases). The V end was cut by 4 bases, the J end by 3 bases, with 10 bases between. This CDR3 comprises 14 residues. Germline loops: CDR1 SEHNR, CDR2 FQNEAQ (reference sequence). The CDR3 is CASSSDGGYNEQFF. CDR3 DNA sequence: TGTGCCAGCAGCTCCGACGGGGGCTACAATGAGCAGTTCTTC.

The CDR3 DNA is TGTGCCAGCAGTTTATTGGTCCAGGGACATGAAAAACTGTTTTTT. Protein: CASSLLVQGHEKLFF. The chain couples TRBV12-3 or TRBV12-4 to TRBJ1-4; possibly TRBD1 for D (5 bases). The CDR3 runs to 15 residues. Trimming took off 2 bases at V and 6 bases at J, with 13 bases between the two ends.

This clonotype turned up a few times. J is TRBJ1-2 and V is TRBV27; D unclear. This CDR3 region has 14 residues. From germline, CDR1 is MNHEY and CDR2 SMNVEV (reference sequence). V was clipped by 4 bases and J by 5 bases, with 14 bases between them. CDR3 protein: CASSSRTERYGYTF. CDR3 nucleotides: TGTGCCAGCAGTTCCCGGACGGAGAGGTATGGCTACACCTTC.

This clonotype was seen at least ten times. The V call is TRBV12-3 or TRBV12-4, the J call TRBJ2-1; D is possibly TRBD1 or TRBD2 (5 bases each). The CDR3 contains 13 residues. Trimming pared 4 bases from V and 5 bases from J, leaving 9 bases between. The CDR3 loop reads CASSYEGNNEQFF. In DNA form, the CDR3 reads TGTGCCAGCAGTTATGAGGGGAACAATGAGCAGTTCTTC.

Notes on this clonotype: This could be a read error, since a much larger clone is one nucleotide away. This sequence joins TRBV7-3 and TRBJ2-1, with D maybe TRBD2 (6 bases). The germline V and J ends were trimmed by 1 base and 6 bases, with 10 bases remaining between them. The CDR3 contains 14 residues. Germline-derived CDR1 and CDR2 are SGHTA and FQGTGA. The CDR3: CASSLMIGSNEQFF. CDR3 DNA: TGTGCCAGCAGCTTAATGATCGGGAGCAATGAGCAGTTCTTC.

The CDR3 DNA reads TGTGCCAGCTCACCAGACAGAAATGAAGCTTTCTTT. It is translated as CASSPDRNEAFF. The rearrangement joins TRBV18 to TRBJ1-1; the D gene is possibly TRBD1 (5 bases). Germline V gene sequence: CDR1 KGHSH, CDR2 LQKENI. The CDR3 contains 12 residues. Trimming shortened V by 2 bases and J by 7 bases, and 8 bases separated the two germline ends.

CDR3 coding DNA: TGTGCCAGCGGAGTCGGCTCACCCCTCCACTTT. This gives the protein CASGVGSPLHF. The chain employs TRBV2 and TRBJ1-6; D is unresolved. CDR3 length equals 11 residues. V gave up 8 bases and J gave up 10 bases, with 9 bases separating them. Germline assignment: CDR1 SNHLY and CDR2 FYNNEI.